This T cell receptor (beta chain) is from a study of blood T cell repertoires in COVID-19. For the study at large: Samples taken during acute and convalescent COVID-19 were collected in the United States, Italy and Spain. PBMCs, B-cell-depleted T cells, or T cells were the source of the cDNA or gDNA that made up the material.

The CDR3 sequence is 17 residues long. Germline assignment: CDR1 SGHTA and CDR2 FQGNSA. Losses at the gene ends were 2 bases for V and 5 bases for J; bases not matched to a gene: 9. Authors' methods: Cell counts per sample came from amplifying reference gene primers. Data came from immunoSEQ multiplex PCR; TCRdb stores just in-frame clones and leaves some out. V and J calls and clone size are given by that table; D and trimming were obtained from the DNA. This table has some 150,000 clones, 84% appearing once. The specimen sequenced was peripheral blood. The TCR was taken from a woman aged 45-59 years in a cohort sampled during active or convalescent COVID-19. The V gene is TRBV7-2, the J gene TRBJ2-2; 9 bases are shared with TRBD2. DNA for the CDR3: TGTGCCAGCAGCTTACGGTTTTCTAGCGGGGAAACCGGGGAGCTGTTTTTT. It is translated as CASSLRFSSGETGELFF.